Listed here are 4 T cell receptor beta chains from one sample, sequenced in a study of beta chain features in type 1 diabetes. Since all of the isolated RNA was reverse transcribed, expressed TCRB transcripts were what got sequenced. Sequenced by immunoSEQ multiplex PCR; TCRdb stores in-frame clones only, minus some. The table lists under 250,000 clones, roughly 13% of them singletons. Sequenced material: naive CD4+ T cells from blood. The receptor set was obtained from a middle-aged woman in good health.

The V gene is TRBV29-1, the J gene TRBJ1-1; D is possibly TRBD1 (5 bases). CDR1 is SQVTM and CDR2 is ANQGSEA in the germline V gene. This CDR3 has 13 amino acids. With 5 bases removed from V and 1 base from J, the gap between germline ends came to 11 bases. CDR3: CSVCDRQNTEAFF. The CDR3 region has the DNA TGCAGCGTTTGCGACAGACAGAACACTGAAGCTTTCTTT.

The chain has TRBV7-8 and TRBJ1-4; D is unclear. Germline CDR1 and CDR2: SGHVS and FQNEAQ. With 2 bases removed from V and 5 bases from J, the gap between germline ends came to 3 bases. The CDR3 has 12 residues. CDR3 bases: TGTGCCAGCAGCTTATCAAATGAAAAACTGTTTTTT. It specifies CASSLSNEKLFF.

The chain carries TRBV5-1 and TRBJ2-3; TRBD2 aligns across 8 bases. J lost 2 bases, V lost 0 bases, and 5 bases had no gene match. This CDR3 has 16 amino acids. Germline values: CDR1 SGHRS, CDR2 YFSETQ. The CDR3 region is CASSLEVAGPTDTQYF. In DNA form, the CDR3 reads TGCGCCAGCAGCTTGGAGGTAGCGGGGCCCACAGATACGCAGTATTTT.

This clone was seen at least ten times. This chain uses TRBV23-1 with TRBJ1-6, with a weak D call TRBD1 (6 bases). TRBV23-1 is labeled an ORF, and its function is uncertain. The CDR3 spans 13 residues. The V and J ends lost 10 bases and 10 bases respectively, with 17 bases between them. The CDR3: CANPRGGISPLHF. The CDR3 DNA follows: TGCGCCAACCCCCGAGGGGGTATATCACCCCTCCACTTT.